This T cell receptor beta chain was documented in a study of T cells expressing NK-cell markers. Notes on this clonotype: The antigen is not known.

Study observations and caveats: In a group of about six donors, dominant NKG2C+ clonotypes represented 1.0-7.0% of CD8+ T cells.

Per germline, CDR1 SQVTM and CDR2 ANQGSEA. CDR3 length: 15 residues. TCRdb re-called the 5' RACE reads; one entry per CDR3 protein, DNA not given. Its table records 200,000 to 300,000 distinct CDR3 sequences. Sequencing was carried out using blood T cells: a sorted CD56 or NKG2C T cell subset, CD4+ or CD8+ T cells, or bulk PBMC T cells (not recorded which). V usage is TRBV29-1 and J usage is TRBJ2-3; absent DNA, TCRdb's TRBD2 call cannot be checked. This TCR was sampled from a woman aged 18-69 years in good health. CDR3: CSVGGTSGSTDTQYF.